This entry lists 31 T cell receptor beta chains sequenced from one sample in a study of naive and memory T cell subsets. The beta constant-region primer was an equimolar mix of two oligonucleotides covering TRBC1 and TRBC2. TCRdb redid the calling of the UMI-ligation and nested PCR reads with MiXCR, one entry per CDR3 protein. The data hold 70,000 to 95,000 distinct CDR3 sequences, with approximately 6.5% observed a single time. The source material was central memory CD4+ T cells from blood. The receptor source for this set is a human donor in good health.

This chain uses TRBV2 with TRBJ2-1; possibly TRBD2 for D (6 bases). V lost 3 bases, J lost 8 bases, and 20 bases lay in between. In germline, CDR1 is SNHLY, CDR2 FYNNEI. This CDR3 is built from 16 residues. The CDR3 protein is CASSEVGGDRNHEQFF. In DNA, the CDR3 is TGTGCCAGCAGTGAGGTGGGGGGAGATCGAAATCATGAGCAGTTCTTC.

The chain couples TRBV30 to TRBJ1-5; D unresolved. The CDR3 has 13 amino acids. Germline V gene data show CDR1 as GTSNPN and CDR2 as SVGIG (reference sequence). V lost 0 bases, J lost 4 bases, and 7 bases lay in between. The CDR3 spells CAWSVSQNQPQHF. The CDR3 DNA is TGTGCCTGGAGTGTTAGCCAGAATCAGCCCCAGCATTTT.

This clonotype was picked up many times. The chain couples TRBV7-2 to TRBJ1-2; 8 positions match TRBD1. CDR1 and CDR2 from the germline V gene are SGHTA and FQGNSA. The junction had 12 bases not matched to a gene; V was cut back by 1 base and J by 2 bases. This CDR3 region has 18 residues. CDR3 in amino acids: CASSLGLGQVALNYGYTF. DNA for the CDR3: TGTGCCAGCAGCTTAGGTTTGGGACAGGTGGCTTTAAACTATGGCTACACCTTC.

This clonotype appeared a few times. This sequence joins TRBV11-1 and TRBJ2-3, with D perhaps TRBD1 (6 bases). This CDR3 has 15 amino acids. Trimming left V 5 bases short and J 0 bases short, with 12 bases between. CDR1 and CDR2 (germline): SGHAT, FQDESV (reference sequence). CDR3 protein: CASSKNQGSTDTQYF. The CDR3 region has the DNA TGTGCCAGCAGCAAGAACCAGGGGAGCACAGATACGCAGTATTTT.

In its sample, this clonotype was seen many times. The rearrangement uses TRBV7-2 and TRBJ2-5, with D unclear. Trimming removed 1 base at V and 9 bases at J, with 15 bases between. There are 14 residues in the CDR3. The germline V gene encodes CDR1 SGHTA and CDR2 FQGNSA. The CDR3 nucleotides read TGTGCCAGCAGCTTAGATGTAGGGTCCCGGGCCCAGTACTTC. Translation: CASSLDVGSRAQYF.

In this sample, this clonotype turned up a few times. The J gene is TRBJ1-1, the V gene TRBV10-3; D not certain. Trimming shortened V by 4 bases and J by 2 bases, and 8 bases separated the two germline ends. Germline lookup yields CDR1 ENHRY and CDR2 SYGVKD. This CDR3 is built from 13 residues. CDR3 bases: TGTGCCATCAGTGGGACCCACAACACTGAAGCTTTCTTT. Translation: CAISGTHNTEAFF.

This clonotype was found a few times. V and J are TRBV4-1 and TRBJ2-1; D gene unclear. This CDR3 is 18 amino acids long. V was cut by 1 base and J by 0 bases, with 16 bases left in between. CDR1 and CDR2 from the germline V gene are MGHRA and YSYEKL. The CDR3 nucleotides are TGCGCCAGCAGCCAAGGCCCCACAGCGTTGAGCTCCTACAATGAGCAGTTCTTC. Protein: CASSQGPTALSSYNEQFF.

In its sample, this clonotype was seen many times. The chain joins TRBV18 to TRBJ2-5; D possibly corresponds to TRBD2 (6 bases). This CDR3 is 15 amino acids long. Per the germline V gene, CDR1 is KGHSH and CDR2 is LQKENI. V lost 6 bases and J lost 3, with 17 bases in between. The CDR3 region is CASSTGVGSKETQYF. In DNA, the CDR3 is TGTGCCAGCTCTACGGGAGTGGGGAGCAAAGAGACCCAGTACTTC.

Ten or more counts support this clonotype. This sequence joins TRBV24-1 and TRBJ2-5; D gene unclear. The V gene's germline CDR1 is KGHDR and CDR2 SFDVKD. V lost 3 bases and J 7 bases, leaving 20 bases between the germline ends. This CDR3 has 16 amino acids. CDR3 bases: TGTGCCACCAGTGATGCCGCCTTGATGGGTCTTGGGACCCAGTACTTC. This sequence encodes CATSDAALMGLGTQYF.

This clonotype was observed a handful of times. The V gene is TRBV25-1, the J gene TRBJ2-5; D is ambiguous. This CDR3 contains 16 residues. Germline loops: CDR1 MGHDK, CDR2 SYGVNS. V was cut by 3 bases and J by 4 bases, with 18 bases left in between. DNA for the CDR3: TGTGCCAGCAGTGACGGATGGGTATACTCTGGAGAGACCCAGTACTTC. It specifies CASSDGWVYSGETQYF.

There are many counts of this clonotype. V gene TRBV5-5 combines with J gene TRBJ2-7; TRBD2 agrees at 8 bases. CDR3 length: 15 residues. Losses at the gene ends were 4 bases for V and 0 bases for J; bases not matched to a gene: 6. The germline CDR1 and CDR2 sequences are SGHKS and YYEKEE (reference sequence). The CDR3 loop reads CASSLSGAFSYEQYF. As DNA, the CDR3 is TGTGCCAGCAGCCTTAGCGGGGCATTCTCCTACGAGCAGTACTTC. Together with reference TRBV5-5 and TRBJ2-7, the CDR3 gives the full variable domain: DAGVTQSPTHLIKTRGQQVTLRCSPISGHKSVSWYQQVLGQGPQFIFQYYEKEERGRGNFPDRFSARQFPNYSSELNVNALLLGDSALYLCASSLSGAFSYEQYFGPGTRLTVT.

This clonotype was seen repeatedly, ten times or more. The chain uses TRBV29-1 and TRBJ1-1; 7 nucleotides agree with TRBD1. Unmatched junction bases numbered 7, after V lost 6 bases and J lost 0 bases. The CDR3 consists of 14 residues. Germline-derived CDR1 and CDR2 are SQVTM and ANQGSEA. The CDR3 bases are TGCAGCGTCCACGCGACAGGGTTGAACACTGAAGCTTTCTTT. Encoded protein: CSVHATGLNTEAFF.

This clonotype showed up many times. This rearrangement joins TRBV9 to TRBJ1-3; no firm D call. This CDR3 has 14 residues. Trimming removed 4 bases at V and 0 bases at J, with 8 bases between. Germline V gene data show CDR1 as SGDLS and CDR2 as YYNGEE. CDR3 coding DNA: TGTGCCAGCAGCCCCCATACCTCTGGAAACACCATATATTTT. Translating it yields CASSPHTSGNTIYF.

The chain has TRBV4-2 and TRBJ2-1; the D gene is possibly TRBD2 (5 bases). The CDR3 spans 15 residues. Germline V lookup: CDR1 LGHNA, CDR2 YNFKEQ. V dropped 7 bases and J dropped 0 bases, with 13 bases sitting between them. The CDR3 protein is CASTLSASSYNEQFF. The CDR3 bases are TGTGCCAGCACCCTTAGCGCGAGCTCCTACAATGAGCAGTTCTTC.

This sequence joins TRBV6-2 or TRBV6-3 and TRBJ2-7; tentative D call: TRBD2 (6 bases). The V gene's germline CDR1 is MNHEY and CDR2 SVGEGT. The CDR3 is 14 residues long. V lost 5 bases and J lost 7, with 18 bases in between. The CDR3, as DNA: TGTGCCAGCAGTCACCCGGGACGGACTATGGAGCAGTACTTC. Translating it yields CASSHPGRTMEQYF.

This clonotype occurred many times. The chain recombines TRBV18 with TRBJ2-2; D gene uncertain. Per germline, CDR1 KGHSH and CDR2 LQKENI. V lost 3 bases and J lost 0, with 5 bases in between. The CDR3 totals 14 residues. CDR3 nucleotide sequence: TGTGCCAGCTCACCGAACTCGAACACCGGGGAGCTGTTTTTT. Translated: CASSPNSNTGELFF. Supplemented by reference TRBV18 and TRBJ2-2, the full variable domain reads NAGVMQNPRHLVRRRGQEARLRCSPMKGHSHVYWYRQLPEEGLKFMVYLQKENIIDESGMPKERFSAEFPKEGPSILRIQQVVRGDSAAYFCASSPNSNTGELFFGEGSRLTVL.

This clonotype appeared many times. The chain couples TRBV5-5 to TRBJ2-2, with D unresolved. Deletions cut 0 bases from V and 6 bases from J, with 0 bases between. The CDR3 length is 11 residues. Germline V CDR1 and CDR2: SGHKS, YYEKEE (reference sequence). CDR3 DNA sequence: TGTGCCAGCAGCTTGGCCGGGGAGCTGTTTTTT. Translation: CASSLAGELFF.

The sample holds many counts of this clonotype. For the CDR3, the DNA is TGTGCCAGCAGCGTTGAAGCCCAAGAGACCCAGTACTTC. Translating it yields CASSVEAQETQYF. The rearrangement uses TRBV9 and TRBJ2-5; D remains unclear. Germline V CDR1 and CDR2: SGDLS, YYNGEE. V lost 2 bases to trimming and J lost 1 base, with 6 bases between them. This CDR3 region has 13 residues.

This clonotype was seen a few times. CDR3 coding DNA: TGTGCCAGCAGCTCCCGGGACAGCTCCTACGAGCAGTACTTC. It encodes CASSSRDSSYEQYF. V gene TRBV13 combines with J gene TRBJ2-7; the match to TRBD1 covers 7 bases. The CDR3 is 14 amino acids. V lost 4 bases to trimming and J lost 0 bases; unmatched junction nucleotides: 3. Germline loops: CDR1 PRHDT, CDR2 FYEKMQ (reference sequence).

The rearrangement joins TRBV11-2 to TRBJ2-2; weak D call: TRBD1 (6 bases). The CDR3 runs 17 residues. The germline V gene encodes CDR1 SGHAT and CDR2 FQNNGV. Between the trimmed V and J ends, which lost 3 bases and 2 bases, there was a span of 16 bases. The CDR3 reads CASSLVRGKGNTGELFF. The CDR3 DNA is TGTGCCAGCAGCTTGGTCAGGGGCAAAGGAAACACCGGGGAGCTGTTTTTT.

Notes on this clonotype: Relative to the germline gene, one junction end is altered; a read error may explain this. The chain employs TRBV2 and TRBJ2-1; D is possibly TRBD2 (5 bases). Germline V CDR1 and CDR2: SNHLY, FYNNEI. The CDR3 extends over 11 amino acids. The CDR3 is CASIAEREQSF. The CDR3 DNA follows: TGTGCCAGTATCGCCGAGAGGGAGCAGTCCTTC.

This clonotype was found many times. The chain employs TRBV20-1 and TRBJ2-7, with D perhaps matching TRBD2 (6 bases). Germline loops: CDR1 DFQATT, CDR2 SNEGSKA (reference sequence). This CDR3 has 13 residues. Trimming pared 3 bases from V and 6 bases from J, leaving 15 bases between. CDR3 sequence: CSASLGGVSEQYF. For the CDR3, the DNA is TGCAGTGCTAGTTTGGGGGGTGTATCCGAGCAGTACTTC.

In its sample, this clonotype was seen many times. The V and J genes are TRBV14 and TRBJ2-3, with D uncertain. Germline V lookup: CDR1 SGHDN, CDR2 FVKESK. This CDR3 has 13 amino acids. Trimming pared 4 bases from V and 2 bases from J, leaving 7 bases between. CDR3 protein: CASSRFVTDTQYF. DNA for the CDR3: TGTGCCAGCAGCCGGTTCGTCACAGATACGCAGTATTTT.

This clonotype was found many times. The chain combines TRBV7-6 with TRBJ1-1; D not certain. The germline gives CDR1 SGHVS, CDR2 FNYEAQ. Trimming cost V 1 base and J 4 bases, with 13 bases left between them. This CDR3 is built from 15 residues. CDR3 region: CASSLGRGAGTEAFF. CDR3 bases: TGTGCCAGCAGCTTAGGGCGGGGAGCCGGCACTGAAGCTTTCTTT.

This clonotype came up many times. V and J are TRBV7-2 and TRBJ2-5, with 11 positions matching TRBD2. The CDR3 consists of 17 residues. V shed 7 bases and J 1 base; nucleotides not matched to a gene: 11. Germline values: CDR1 SGHTA, CDR2 FQGNSA. CDR3 in DNA: TGTGCCAGCATCAAAGACGTGCTAGCGGGGGGCCAAGAGACCCAGTACTTC. Amino acid sequence: CASIKDVLAGGQETQYF.

This clonotype was seen repeatedly, ten times or more. The DNA of the CDR3 is TGTGCCACCAGCAGAGACAGGTACAATGAAAAACTGTTTTTT. It encodes CATSRDRYNEKLFF. The chain combines TRBV15 with TRBJ1-4, with unresolved D. The CDR3 covers 14 residues. Germline-derived CDR1 and CDR2 are LNHNV and YYDKDF (reference sequence). With 0 bases removed from V and 5 bases from J, the gap between germline ends came to 7 bases.

The table lists this clonotype with many counts. The chain couples TRBV12-3 or TRBV12-4 to TRBJ1-6, with a tentative D call TRBD1 (6 bases). This CDR3 spans 16 amino acids. V was trimmed by 6 bases and J by 2 bases, leaving 14 bases between them. The chain's CDR3 is CASSLRGITYNSPLHF. In DNA form, the CDR3 reads TGTGCCAGCAGCCTCAGGGGAATAACCTATAATTCACCCCTCCACTTT.

The chain carries TRBV30 and TRBJ2-1; tentative D call: TRBD2 (6 bases). Trimming shortened V by 2 bases and J by 9 bases, and 11 bases separated the two germline ends. This CDR3 has 12 residues. Germline values: CDR1 GTSNPN, CDR2 SVGIG (reference sequence). The CDR3 coding sequence is TGTGCCTGGAGTAGCTTAGCGGTTGAGCAGTTCTTC. Translated, it gives CAWSSLAVEQFF.

This clonotype was detected ten times or more. The V gene is TRBV20-1, the J gene TRBJ1-5; 12 bases are a match to TRBD1. The CDR3 is made up of 16 amino acids. Germline loops: CDR1 DFQATT, CDR2 SNEGSKA (reference sequence). The V gene end was trimmed by 4 bases and the J gene end by 1 base; junction bases not matched to a gene: 5. The CDR3 sequence: CSAKGQGAISNQPQHF. The CDR3 DNA follows: TGCAGTGCTAAGGGACAGGGGGCAATAAGCAATCAGCCCCAGCATTTT.

The chain uses TRBV19 and TRBJ2-6; weak D call: TRBD2 (6 bases). Per the germline V gene, CDR1 is LNHDA and CDR2 is SQIVND (reference sequence). The CDR3 has 19 residues. The V and J ends lost 4 bases and 2 bases respectively, with 21 bases between them. The DNA of the CDR3 is TGTGCCAGTAGTACAATGCCCGGGACTCCTAAAACTGGGGCCAACGTCCTGACTTTC. Translation: CASSTMPGTPKTGANVLTF.

Many counts were recorded for this clonotype. The V call is TRBV2, the J call TRBJ1-6; D uncertain. This CDR3 spans 15 amino acids. Looked up from germline, CDR1 is SNHLY and CDR2 is FYNNEI. Between the trimmed V and J ends, which lost 2 bases and 7 bases, there was a span of 12 bases. The CDR3 protein is CASSEFPTSNSPLHF. Written as DNA, the CDR3 is TGTGCCAGCAGTGAATTTCCGACGTCAAATTCACCCCTCCACTTT. Supplemented by reference TRBV2 and TRBJ1-6, the full variable domain reads EPEVTQTPSHQVTQMGQEVILRCVPISNHLYFYWYRQILGQKVEFLVSFYNNEISEKSEIFDDQFSVERPDGSNFTLKIRSTKLEDSAMYFCASSEFPTSNSPLHFGNGTRLTVT.